This T cell receptor (beta chain) was recorded in a study of vaccination effects on CD4 cells after COVID-19. Generated by immunoSEQ multiplex PCR, the TCRdb table keeps only in-frame clones and is missing some. The table records fewer than 40,000 clones, about 80% of them present only once. The CDR3 runs to 17 residues. The germline V gene has CDR1 SEHNR and CDR2 FQNEAQ (reference sequence). V lost 3 bases and J 0 bases, leaving 15 bases between the germline ends. With respect to this clone: Its antigen is currently unknown.

Antigen-specific CD4+ T cells were expanded with viral peptide pools in the ViraFEST assay before sequencing. Subsequent to ten to eleven days of culture, CD4+ T cells were isolated. Each participant was given two doses of one vaccine (BNT162b2 or mRNA-1273). This receptor was identified in a human donor who received a COVID-19 vaccine. Some clones in this sample may be carry-over from other donors' samples. The sequenced sample was CD4+ T cells from PBMCs cultured with HCoV-NL63 spike peptides, obtained after COVID-19 vaccination. V is TRBV7-9 and J is TRBJ2-1, with D possibly TRBD2 on 6 matching bases. CDR3 residues: CASSFRDSGNSYNEQFF. CDR3 bases: TGTGCCAGCAGCTTCAGGGATAGCGGAAACTCCTACAATGAGCAGTTCTTC. Complete variable domain (other parts from reference TRBV7-9 and TRBJ2-1): DTGVSQNPRHKITKRGQNVTFRCDPISEHNRLYWYRQTLGQGPEFLTYFQNEAQLEKSRLLSDRFSAERPKGSFSTLEIQRTEQGDSAMYLCASSFRDSGNSYNEQFFGPGTRLTVL.